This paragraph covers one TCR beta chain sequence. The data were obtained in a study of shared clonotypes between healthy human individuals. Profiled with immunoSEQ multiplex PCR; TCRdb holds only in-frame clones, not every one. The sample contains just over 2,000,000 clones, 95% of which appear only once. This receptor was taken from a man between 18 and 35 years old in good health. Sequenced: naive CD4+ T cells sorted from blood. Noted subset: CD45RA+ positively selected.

The DNA for the CDR3 is TGTGCCAGCACCCCGGGGGATACGCAGTATTTT. It yields the protein CASTPGDTQYF. The V and J genes are TRBV7-9 and TRBJ2-3; a weak D match, TRBD2 (5 bases). This CDR3 spans 11 amino acids. Per germline, CDR1 SEHNR and CDR2 FQNEAQ (reference sequence). V lost 7 bases, J lost 6 bases, and 8 bases lay in between.